The source of this TCR beta chain is a study of control samples from healthy donors and cancer patients. Trimming took 3 bases from V and 5 from J, leaving 7 bases between them. The germline gives CDR1 LNHDA, CDR2 SQIVND (reference sequence). The CDR3 is 13 residues long. Profiling relied on immunoSEQ multiplex PCR, and the TCRdb table lists in-frame clones only, not all of them. The sample lists approximately 74,000 clones; over 90% were seen once. This TCR was sampled from a woman aged 25 to 39 in good health. The sequencing sample was made of blood. The V and J genes are TRBV19 and TRBJ1-4; perhaps TRBD1 as D (6 bases). Here the CDR3 reads CASSMGGNEKLFF. In DNA, the CDR3 is TGTGCCAGTAGTATGGGGGGCAATGAAAAACTGTTTTTT.